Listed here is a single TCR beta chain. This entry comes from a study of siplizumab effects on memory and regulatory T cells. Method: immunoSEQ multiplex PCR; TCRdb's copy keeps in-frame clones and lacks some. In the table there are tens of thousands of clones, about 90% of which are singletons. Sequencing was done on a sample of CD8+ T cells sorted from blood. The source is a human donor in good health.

The CDR3 reads CATSRLGNTIYF. The CDR3 DNA follows: TGTGCCACCAGCAGGCTAGGTAACACCATATATTTT. The chain employs TRBV15 and TRBJ1-3; no definite D call. V was cut by 3 bases and J by 7 bases, with 7 bases left in between. This CDR3 spans 12 amino acids. In germline, CDR1 is LNHNV, CDR2 YYDKDF (reference sequence).